This T cell receptor beta chain was identified during a study of CD8 T cells in ankylosing spondylitis. Study-wide results and caveats: In peripheral blood, disease-linked CD8+ clones occurred at relatively low frequencies. Certain motif variants had earlier been reported in reactive arthritis synovial fluid and blood. In ankylosing spondylitis blood, a motif of seven to nine highly homologous TCR beta variants appeared characteristic. Significant enrichment of disease-linked clones was reported in matched ankylosing spondylitis synovial fluid.

With molecular barcodes, quantitative 5'-RACE was used to make the TCR beta libraries. MiXCR, run by TCRdb on the 5' RACE reads, gives a single entry per CDR3 protein. The sample holds approximately 540,000 distinct CDR3 sequences, over 9.5% seen once. Turning to this clonotype: Its matching antigen is unknown.

CDR3 length: 15 amino acids. Germline V gives CDR1 MNHEY, CDR2 SVGEGT. V trimming: 6 bases; J trimming: 4 bases; junction bases outside the gene matches: 10. Sequenced sample: blood, either unsorted or a sorted T cell fraction (not recorded which). This rearrangement joins TRBV6-2 or TRBV6-3 to TRBJ2-3; 7 bases are shared with TRBD1. The clonotype originates from a male donor with ankylosing spondylitis. The CDR3 DNA follows: TGTGCCAGCAGACCTCGACAGGGTAAAGCAGATACGCAGTATTTT. Translation: CASRPRQGKADTQYF.